This T cell receptor beta chain was recorded in a study of T cell responses to AZD1222 COVID-19 vaccine. General study results and limits: Spike was spanned by vaccine-associated CD4 TCRs, which were dominant at 160-218 and 743-854. Donors were largely white British and mainly female; clonal diversity was possibly underestimated. There were repertoire samples only from the period after the peak T cell response. Spike-specific TCR breadth rose after two AZD1222 doses, and depth rose as well.

Measured with immunoSEQ multiplex PCR; TCRdb has only the in-frame clones, and not every one. The data contain some 85,000 clones, around 90% of them singletons. Remarks on this clone: Its antigen is unidentified.

The CDR3 loop spans 13 amino acids. The ends lost 7 bases at V and 5 bases at J; junction bases unmatched: 6. The V gene's germline CDR1 is MNHNY and CDR2 SVGAGI (reference sequence). The chain uses TRBV6-6 and TRBJ2-7; TRBD2 matches at 9 bases. The material sequenced was peripheral blood, taken on day 0 of AZD1222 vaccination. This sequence originates from an adult in good health. The CDR3 DNA follows: TGTGCCAGCACCTTAGCGGGAGACGACGAGCAGTACTTC. Protein: CASTLAGDDEQYF.